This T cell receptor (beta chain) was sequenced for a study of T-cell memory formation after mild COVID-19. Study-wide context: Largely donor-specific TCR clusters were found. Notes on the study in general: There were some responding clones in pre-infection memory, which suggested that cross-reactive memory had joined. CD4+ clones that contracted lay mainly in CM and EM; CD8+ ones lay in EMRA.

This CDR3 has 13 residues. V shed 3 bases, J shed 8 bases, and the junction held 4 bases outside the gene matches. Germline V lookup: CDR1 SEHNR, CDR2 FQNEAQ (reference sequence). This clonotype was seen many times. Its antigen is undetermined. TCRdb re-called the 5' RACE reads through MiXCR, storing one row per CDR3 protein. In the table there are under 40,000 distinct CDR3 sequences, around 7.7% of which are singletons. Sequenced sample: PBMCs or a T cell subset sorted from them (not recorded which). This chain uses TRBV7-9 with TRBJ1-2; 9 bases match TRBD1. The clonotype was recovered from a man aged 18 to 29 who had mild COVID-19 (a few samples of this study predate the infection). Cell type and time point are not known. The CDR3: CASSFTGGTGYTF. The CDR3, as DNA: TGTGCCAGCAGCTTTACAGGGGGCACCGGCTACACCTTC.